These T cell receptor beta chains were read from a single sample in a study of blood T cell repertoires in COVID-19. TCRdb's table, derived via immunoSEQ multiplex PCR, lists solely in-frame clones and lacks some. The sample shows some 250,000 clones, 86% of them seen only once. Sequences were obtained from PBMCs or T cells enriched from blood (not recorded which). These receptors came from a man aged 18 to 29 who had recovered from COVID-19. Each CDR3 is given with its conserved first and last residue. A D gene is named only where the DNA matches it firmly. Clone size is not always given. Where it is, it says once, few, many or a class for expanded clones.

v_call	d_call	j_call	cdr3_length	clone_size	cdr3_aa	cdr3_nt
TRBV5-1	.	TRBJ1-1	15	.	CASSSFTGRNTEAFF	TGCGCCAGCAGCTCGTTCACAGGGAGGAACACTGAAGCTTTCTTT
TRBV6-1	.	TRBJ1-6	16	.	CASSDLDRVYNSPLHF	TGTGCCAGCAGTGACTTGGACAGAGTCTATAATTCACCCCTCCACTTT
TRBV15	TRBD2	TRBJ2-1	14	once	CATSTPAGGNEQFF	TGTGCCACCAGCACGCCAGCGGGGGGTAATGAGCAGTTCTTC
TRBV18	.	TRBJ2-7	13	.	CASSPTGTYEQYF	TGTGCCAGCTCACCAACAGGGACCTACGAGCAGTACTTC
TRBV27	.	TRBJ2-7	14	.	CASSLSVLGYEQYF	TGTGCCAGCAGTTTATCGGTCCTAGGATACGAGCAGTACTTC
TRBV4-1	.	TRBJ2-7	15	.	CASSRLPTGLYEQYF	TGCGCCAGCAGCCGACTACCGACAGGTCTCTACGAGCAGTACTTC
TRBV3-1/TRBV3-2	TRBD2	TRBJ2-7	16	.	CASSLLAGAIMYEQYF	TGTGCCAGCAGCCTCTTAGCGGGGGCGATTATGTACGAGCAGTACTTC
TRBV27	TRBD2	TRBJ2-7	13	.	CASRPSGSYEQYF	TGTGCCAGCAGGCCTAGCGGCTCCTACGAGCAGTACTTC
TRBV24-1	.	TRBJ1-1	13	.	CATSEDSNTEAFF	TGTGCCACCAGTGAGGACTCGAACACTGAAGCTTTCTTT
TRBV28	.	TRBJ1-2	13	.	CASSLQQISGYTF	TGTGCCAGCAGTTTGCAACAGATCTCCGGCTACACCTTC
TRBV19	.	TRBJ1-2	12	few	CASTPSSHGYTF	TGTGCCAGTACCCCCAGTAGCCATGGCTACACCTTC
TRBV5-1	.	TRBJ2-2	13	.	CASSLGDTGELFF	TGCGCCAGCAGTTTGGGCGACACCGGGGAGCTGTTTTTT
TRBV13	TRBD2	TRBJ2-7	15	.	CASSTQRDYSYEQYF	TGTGCCAGCAGCACGCAGCGGGACTACTCCTACGAGCAGTACTTC
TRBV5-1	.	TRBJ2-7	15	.	CASSLSPGVIYEQYF	TGCGCCAGCAGCTTGTCACCGGGGGTTATCTACGAGCAGTACTTC
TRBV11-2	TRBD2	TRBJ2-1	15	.	CASSRTSGSYNEQFF	TGTGCCAGCAGCCGGACTAGCGGCTCCTACAATGAGCAGTTCTTC
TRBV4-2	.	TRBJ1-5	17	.	CASSQEGGQGFNQPQHF	TGTGCCAGCAGCCAAGAGGGGGGGCAGGGGTTCAATCAGCCCCAGCATTTT
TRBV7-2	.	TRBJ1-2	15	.	CASSLMGGLNYGYTF	TGTGCCAGCAGCTTAATGGGGGGGTTAAACTATGGCTACACCTTC
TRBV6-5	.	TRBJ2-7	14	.	CASSYSPSLDEQYF	TGTGCCAGCAGTTACTCGCCCAGTCTGGACGAGCAGTACTTC
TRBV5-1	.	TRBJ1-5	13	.	CASSLELNQPQHF	TGCGCCAGCAGCTTGGAACTGAATCAGCCCCAGCATTTT
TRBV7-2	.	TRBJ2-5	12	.	CASSLNKETQYF	TGTGCCAGCAGCCTAAATAAAGAGACCCAGTACTTC
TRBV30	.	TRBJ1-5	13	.	CAWSVDLFSPQHF	TGTGCCTGGAGTGTAGACTTATTCTCGCCCCAGCATTTT
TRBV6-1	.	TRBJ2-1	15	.	CASSEVPGEGNEQFF	TGTGCCAGCAGTGAAGTACCGGGAGAGGGCAATGAGCAGTTCTTC
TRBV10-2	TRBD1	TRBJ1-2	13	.	CASCRDSQYGYTF	TGCGCCAGCTGTAGGGACAGCCAGTATGGCTACACCTTC
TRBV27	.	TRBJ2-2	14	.	CASTADWNTGELFF	TGTGCCAGCACGGCGGATTGGAACACCGGGGAGCTGTTTTTT
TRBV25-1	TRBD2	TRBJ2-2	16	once	CAVHKGGGGNTGELFF	TGTGCCGTCCACAAGGGTGGCGGGGGGAACACCGGGGAGCTGTTTTTT
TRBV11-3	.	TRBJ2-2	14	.	CASSLQGSAGELFF	TGTGCCAGCAGCTTGCAGGGGTCGGCCGGGGAGCTGTTTTTT
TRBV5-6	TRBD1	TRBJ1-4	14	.	CASSLANHRTGVFF	TGTGCCAGCAGCTTGGCCAACCATCGGACAGGGGTGTTTTTT
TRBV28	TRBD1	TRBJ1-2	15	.	CASATGQGVFYGYTF	TGTGCCAGCGCCACAGGACAGGGGGTCTTCTATGGCTACACCTTC
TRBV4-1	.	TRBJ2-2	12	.	CASSLYSGELFF	TGCGCCAGCAGCCTATATTCCGGGGAGCTGTTTTTT
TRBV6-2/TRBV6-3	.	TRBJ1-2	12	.	CASSYGGYGYTF	TGTGCCAGCAGTTACGGCGGGTATGGCTACACCTTC
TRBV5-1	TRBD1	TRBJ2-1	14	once	CASSLTGGANEQFF	TGCGCCAGCAGCTTGACAGGGGGCGCGAATGAGCAGTTCTTC
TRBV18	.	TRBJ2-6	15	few	CASSLGNSGANVLTF	TGTGCCAGCTCACTGGGCAACTCTGGGGCCAACGTCCTGACTTTC
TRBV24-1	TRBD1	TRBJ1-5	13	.	CATYRDRDQPQHF	TGTGCCACCTATCGGGACAGGGATCAGCCCCAGCATTTT
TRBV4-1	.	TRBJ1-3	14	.	CASSGGNSGNTIYF	TGCGCCAGCAGCGGCGGGAACTCTGGAAACACCATATATTTT
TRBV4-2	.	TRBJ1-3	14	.	CASSQAGVGNTIYF	TGTGCCAGCAGCCAAGCAGGGGTTGGAAACACCATATATTTT
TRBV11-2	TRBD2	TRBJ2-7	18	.	CASSGTGTSGITTYEQYF	TGTGCCAGCAGCGGTACCGGGACTAGCGGGATAACCACCTACGAGCAGTACTTC
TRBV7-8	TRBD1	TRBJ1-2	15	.	CASSLAGRGTGGYTF	TGTGCCAGCAGCTTGGCGGGCAGGGGGACAGGAGGCTACACCTTC
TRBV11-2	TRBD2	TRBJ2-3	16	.	CASSLLAGGPPDTQYF	TGTGCCAGCAGCTTACTAGCGGGAGGGCCCCCAGATACGCAGTATTTT
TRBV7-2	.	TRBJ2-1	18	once	CASSLLSPPSGAYNEQFF	TGTGCCAGCAGCTTACTCTCACCCCCAAGTGGGGCGTACAATGAGCAGTTCTTC
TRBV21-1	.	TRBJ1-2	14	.	CASSRGNLWSGYTF	TGTGCCAGCAGCCGGGGGAACCTTTGGAGTGGCTACACCTTC
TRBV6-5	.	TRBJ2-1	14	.	CASSPNSEEAEQFF	TGTGCCAGCAGTCCTAATAGCGAGGAGGCTGAGCAGTTCTTC
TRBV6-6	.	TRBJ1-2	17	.	CASSPPGARGLRDGYTF	TGTGCCAGCAGTCCACCGGGAGCCCGGGGGTTAAGGGATGGCTACACCTTC
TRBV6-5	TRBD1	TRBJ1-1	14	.	CASSYRTGDTEAFF	TGTGCCAGCAGTTATCGGACAGGCGACACTGAAGCTTTCTTT
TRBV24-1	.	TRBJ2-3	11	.	CATRAADTQYF	TGTGCCACCAGGGCCGCAGATACGCAGTATTTT
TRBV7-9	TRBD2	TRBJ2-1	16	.	CASSLVPGGLSNEQFF	TGTGCCAGCAGCTTAGTTCCGGGGGGGCTCTCCAATGAGCAGTTCTTC
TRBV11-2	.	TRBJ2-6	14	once	CASSLQVGANVLTF	TGTGCCAGCAGCTTACAGGTTGGGGCCAACGTCCTGACTTTC
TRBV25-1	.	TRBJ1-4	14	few	CATINPGTNEKLFF	TGTGCCACTATAAATCCCGGGACTAATGAAAAACTGTTTTTT
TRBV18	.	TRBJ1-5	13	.	CASSPRGDQPQHF	TGTGCCAGCTCACCCAGGGGCGATCAGCCCCAGCATTTT
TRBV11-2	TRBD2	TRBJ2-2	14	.	CATGLAGPTGELFF	TGTGCCACCGGACTAGCGGGGCCCACCGGGGAGCTGTTTTTT
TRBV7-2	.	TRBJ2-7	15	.	CASSFDSSNPYEQYF	TGTGCCAGCAGCTTTGACTCTTCAAACCCTTACGAGCAGTACTTC
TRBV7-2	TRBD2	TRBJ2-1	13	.	CASSRLAGLEQFF	TGTGCCAGCAGCCGACTAGCGGGCCTTGAGCAGTTCTTC
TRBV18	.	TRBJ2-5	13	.	CASSPGHQETQYF	TGTGCCAGCTCACCAGGACATCAAGAGACCCAGTACTTC
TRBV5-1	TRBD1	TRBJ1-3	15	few	CASVPGTGFGNTIYF	TGCGCCAGCGTACCCGGGACAGGATTTGGAAACACCATATATTTT
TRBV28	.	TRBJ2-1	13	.	CASNRDFYNEQFF	TGTGCCAGCAATAGGGACTTTTACAATGAGCAGTTCTTC
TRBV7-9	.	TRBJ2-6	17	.	CASSLAKGDSGANVLTF	TGTGCCAGCAGCTTAGCGAAGGGAGACTCTGGGGCCAACGTCCTGACTTTC
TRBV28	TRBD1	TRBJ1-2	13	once	CASSLDREYGYTF	TGTGCCAGCAGCCTAGACAGGGAGTATGGCTACACCTTC
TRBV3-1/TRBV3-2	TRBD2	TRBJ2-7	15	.	CASSQVGRTSGPEYF	TGTGCCAGCAGCCAAGTTGGTAGGACTAGCGGTCCCGAGTACTTC
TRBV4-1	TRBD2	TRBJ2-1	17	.	CASSRPLAGGRGHEQFF	TGCGCCAGCAGCCGACCTCTAGCGGGGGGGCGGGGGCATGAGCAGTTCTTC
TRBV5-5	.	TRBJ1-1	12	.	CASTILNTEAFF	TGTGCCAGCACCATCCTGAACACTGAAGCTTTCTTT
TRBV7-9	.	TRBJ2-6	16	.	CASSLAGAPGANVLTF	TGTGCCAGCAGCTTAGCAGGGGCGCCTGGGGCCAACGTCCTGACTTTC